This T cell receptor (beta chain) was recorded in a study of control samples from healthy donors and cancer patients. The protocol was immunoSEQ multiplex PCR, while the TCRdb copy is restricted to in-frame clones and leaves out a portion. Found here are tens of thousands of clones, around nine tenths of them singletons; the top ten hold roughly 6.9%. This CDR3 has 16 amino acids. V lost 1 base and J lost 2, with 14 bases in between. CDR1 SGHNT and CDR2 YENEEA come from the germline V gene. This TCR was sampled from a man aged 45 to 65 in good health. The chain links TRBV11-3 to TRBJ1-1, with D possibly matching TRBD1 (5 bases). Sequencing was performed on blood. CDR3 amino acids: CASSLGVGGLNTEAFF. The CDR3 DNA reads TGTGCCAGCAGCTTAGGGGTCGGGGGATTAAACACTGAAGCTTTCTTT.